This TCR beta chain was retrieved from a study of T-cell reconstitution after alpha-beta-depleted transplantation in children. Unique molecular identifiers were incorporated into the prepared TCRbeta library. TCRdb re-derived calls from the PCR reads in MiXCR, one entry per CDR3 protein. The data show approximately 340,000 distinct CDR3 sequences, approximately 10% seen once. This CDR3 comprises 13 residues. Trimming took 3 bases from V and 4 from J, leaving 11 bases between them. Germline V lookup: CDR1 SQVTM, CDR2 ANQGSEA. A few counts support this clonotype. Material: PBMCs from the stem cell graft donor, obtained from the stem cell graft. The chain carries TRBV29-1 and TRBJ2-3; a possible D gene is TRBD2 (5 bases). The receptor comes from a human donor who donated a stem cell graft to a child with acute lymphoblastic leukemia. CDR3 loop: CSVDGDLSDTQYF. In DNA, the CDR3 is TGCAGCGTTGACGGGGATTTATCAGATACGCAGTATTTT.